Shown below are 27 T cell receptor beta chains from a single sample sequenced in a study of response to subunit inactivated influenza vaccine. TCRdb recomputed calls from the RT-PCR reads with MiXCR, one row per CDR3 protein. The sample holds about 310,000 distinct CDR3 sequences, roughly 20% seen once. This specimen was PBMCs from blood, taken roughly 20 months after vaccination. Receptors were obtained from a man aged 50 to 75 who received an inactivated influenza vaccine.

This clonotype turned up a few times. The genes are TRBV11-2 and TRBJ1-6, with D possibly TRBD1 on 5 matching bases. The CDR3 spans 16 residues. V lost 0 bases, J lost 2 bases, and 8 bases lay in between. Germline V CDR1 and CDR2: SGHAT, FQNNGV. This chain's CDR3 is CASSLESGAYNSPLHF. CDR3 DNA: TGTGCCAGCAGCTTAGAATCGGGGGCCTATAATTCACCCCTCCACTTT.

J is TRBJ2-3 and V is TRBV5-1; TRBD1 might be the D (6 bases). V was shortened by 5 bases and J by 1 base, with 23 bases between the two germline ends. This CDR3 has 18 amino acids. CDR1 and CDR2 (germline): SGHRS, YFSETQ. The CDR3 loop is CASSSRGSPVVGTDTQYF. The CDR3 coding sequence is TGCGCCAGCAGTTCCAGGGGATCGCCAGTAGTTGGCACAGATACGCAGTATTTT. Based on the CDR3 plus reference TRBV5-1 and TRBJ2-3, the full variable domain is KAGVTQTPRYLIKTRGQQVTLSCSPISGHRSVSWYQQTPGQGLQFLFEYFSETQRNKGNFPGRFSGRQFSNSRSEMNVSTLELGDSALYLCASSSRGSPVVGTDTQYFGPGTRLTVL.

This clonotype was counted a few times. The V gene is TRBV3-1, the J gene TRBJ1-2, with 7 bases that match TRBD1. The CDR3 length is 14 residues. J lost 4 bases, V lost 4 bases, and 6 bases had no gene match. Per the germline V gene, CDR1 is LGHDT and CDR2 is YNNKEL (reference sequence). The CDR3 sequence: CASSLTGRGYGYTF. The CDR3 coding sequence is TGTGCCAGCAGCCTGACAGGGAGAGGCTATGGCTACACCTTC.

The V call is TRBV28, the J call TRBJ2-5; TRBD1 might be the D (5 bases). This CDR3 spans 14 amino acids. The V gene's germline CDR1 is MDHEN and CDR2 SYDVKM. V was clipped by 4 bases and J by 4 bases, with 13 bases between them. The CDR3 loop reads CASSSVGARETQYF. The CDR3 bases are TGTGCCAGCAGTTCGGTTGGGGCGAGAGAGACCCAGTACTTC.

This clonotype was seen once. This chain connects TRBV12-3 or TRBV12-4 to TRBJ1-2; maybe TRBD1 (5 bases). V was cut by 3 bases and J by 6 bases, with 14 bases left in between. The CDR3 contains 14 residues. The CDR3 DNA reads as TGTGCCAGCAGTTTCCTGACAGAGATGAATGGCTACACCTTC. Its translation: CASSFLTEMNGYTF.

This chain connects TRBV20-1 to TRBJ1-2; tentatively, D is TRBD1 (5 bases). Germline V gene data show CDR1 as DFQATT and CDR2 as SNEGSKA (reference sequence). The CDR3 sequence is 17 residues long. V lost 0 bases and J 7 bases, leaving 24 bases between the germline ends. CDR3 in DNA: TGCAGTGCTAGAGATCGGCACCTGACAGCCGCAAACGGTGGCTACACCTTC. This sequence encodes CSARDRHLTAANGGYTF.

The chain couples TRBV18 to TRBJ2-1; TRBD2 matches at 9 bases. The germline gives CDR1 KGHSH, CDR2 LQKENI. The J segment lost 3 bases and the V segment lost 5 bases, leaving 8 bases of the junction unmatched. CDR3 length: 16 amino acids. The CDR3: CASSARLAERYNEQFF. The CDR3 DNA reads TGTGCCAGCTCAGCCCGACTAGCGGAACGCTACAATGAGCAGTTCTTC. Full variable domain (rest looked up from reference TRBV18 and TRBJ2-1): NAGVMQNPRHLVRRRGQEARLRCSPMKGHSHVYWYRQLPEEGLKFMVYLQKENIIDESGMPKERFSAEFPKEGPSILRIQQVVRGDSAAYFCASSARLAERYNEQFFGPGTRLTVL.

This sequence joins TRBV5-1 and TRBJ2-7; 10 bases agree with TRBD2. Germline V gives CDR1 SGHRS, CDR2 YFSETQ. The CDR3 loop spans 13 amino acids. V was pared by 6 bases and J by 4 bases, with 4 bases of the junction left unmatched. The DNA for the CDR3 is TGCGCCAGCACTAGCGGGGGCCAATACGAGCAGTACTTC. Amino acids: CASTSGGQYEQYF.

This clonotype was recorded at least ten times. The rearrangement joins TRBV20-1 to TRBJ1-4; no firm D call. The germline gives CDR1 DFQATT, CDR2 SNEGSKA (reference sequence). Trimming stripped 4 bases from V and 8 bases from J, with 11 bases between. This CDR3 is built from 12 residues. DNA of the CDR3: TGCAGTGCTACCCTGGCTCAGGAAAAACTGTTTTTT. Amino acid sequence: CSATLAQEKLFF.

The chain's CDR3 is CASSSQTSSNEQFF. CDR3 sequence (DNA): TGCGCCAGCAGCTCCCAGACTAGCTCGAATGAGCAGTTCTTC. This rearrangement joins TRBV5-1 to TRBJ2-1; the match to TRBD2 covers 7 bases. The CDR3 is made up of 14 amino acids. Per the germline V gene, CDR1 is SGHRS and CDR2 is YFSETQ. V was pared by 3 bases and J by 7 bases, with 7 bases of the junction left unmatched.

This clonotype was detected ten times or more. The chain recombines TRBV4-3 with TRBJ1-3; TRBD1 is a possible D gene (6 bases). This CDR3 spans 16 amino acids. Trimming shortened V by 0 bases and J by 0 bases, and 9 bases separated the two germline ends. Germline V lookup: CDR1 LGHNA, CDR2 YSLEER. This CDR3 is CASSQDRGISGNTIYF. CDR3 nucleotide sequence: TGCGCCAGCAGCCAAGATAGGGGGATCTCTGGAAACACCATATATTTT.

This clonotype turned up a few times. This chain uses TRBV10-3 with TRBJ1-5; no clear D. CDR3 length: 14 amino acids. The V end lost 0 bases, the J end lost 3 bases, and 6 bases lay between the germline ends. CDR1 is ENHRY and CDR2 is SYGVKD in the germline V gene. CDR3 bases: TGTGCCATCAGTGAGTCTGGCTACAATCAGCCCCAGCATTTT. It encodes CAISESGYNQPQHF.

The CDR3 is CSVEKEANTGELFF. The CDR3 region has the DNA TGCAGCGTTGAAAAGGAGGCGAACACCGGGGAGCTGTTTTTT. The chain recombines TRBV29-1 with TRBJ2-2; D perhaps matches TRBD2 (5 bases). V was shortened by 2 bases and J by 0 bases, with 7 bases between the two germline ends. The CDR3 runs to 14 residues. Germline loops: CDR1 SQVTM, CDR2 ANQGSEA.

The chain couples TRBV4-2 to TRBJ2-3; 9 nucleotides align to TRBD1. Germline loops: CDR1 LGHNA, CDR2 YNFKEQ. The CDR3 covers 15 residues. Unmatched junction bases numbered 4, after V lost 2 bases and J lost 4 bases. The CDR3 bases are TGTGCCAGCAGCCAACCGGGACAGGGCCCAGATACGCAGTATTTT. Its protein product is CASSQPGQGPDTQYF.

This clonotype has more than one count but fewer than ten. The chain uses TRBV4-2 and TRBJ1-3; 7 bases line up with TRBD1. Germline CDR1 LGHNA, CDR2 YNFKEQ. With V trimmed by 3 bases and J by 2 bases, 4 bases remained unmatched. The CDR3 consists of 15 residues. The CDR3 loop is CASSQDRWAGNTIYF. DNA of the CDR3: TGTGCCAGCAGCCAGGACAGGTGGGCTGGAAACACCATATATTTT.

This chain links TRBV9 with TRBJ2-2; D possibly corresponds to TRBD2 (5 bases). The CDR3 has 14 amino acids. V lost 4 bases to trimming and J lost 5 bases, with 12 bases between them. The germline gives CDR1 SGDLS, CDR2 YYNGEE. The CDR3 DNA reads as TGTGCCAGCAGCCCGAGGGTGGGGACCGGGGAGCTGTTTTTT. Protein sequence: CASSPRVGTGELFF.

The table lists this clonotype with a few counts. The DNA of the CDR3 is TGCAGTGCTAGCGGGCAAGCGGAGACCCAGTACTTC. It translates to CSASGQAETQYF. This chain connects TRBV20-1 to TRBJ2-5; D is undetermined. CDR3 length: 12 amino acids. CDR1 DFQATT and CDR2 SNEGSKA come from the germline V gene (reference sequence). With 3 bases removed from V and 5 bases from J, the gap between germline ends came to 10 bases.

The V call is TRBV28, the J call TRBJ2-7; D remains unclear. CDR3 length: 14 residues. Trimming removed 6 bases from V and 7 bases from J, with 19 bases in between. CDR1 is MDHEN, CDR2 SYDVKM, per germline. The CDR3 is CASSPSELYIEQYF. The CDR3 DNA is TGTGCCAGCAGCCCATCGGAGTTATATATAGAGCAGTACTTC.

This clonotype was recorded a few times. CDR3: CSANGGSTDTQYF. DNA of the CDR3: TGCAGTGCTAATGGGGGAAGCACAGATACGCAGTATTTT. The rearrangement uses TRBV20-1 and TRBJ2-3; D is tentatively TRBD1 or TRBD2 (5 bases each). The CDR3 sequence is 13 residues long. CDR1 DFQATT and CDR2 SNEGSKA come from the germline V gene (reference sequence). The V gene lost 4 bases and the J gene lost 0 bases, with 8 bases spanning the gap.

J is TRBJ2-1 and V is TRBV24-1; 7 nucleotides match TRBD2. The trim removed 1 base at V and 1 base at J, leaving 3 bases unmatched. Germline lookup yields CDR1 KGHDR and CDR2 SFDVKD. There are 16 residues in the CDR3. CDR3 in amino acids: CATSDFVGGSYNEQFF. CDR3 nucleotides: TGTGCCACCAGTGATTTCGTGGGGGGGTCCTACAATGAGCAGTTCTTC.

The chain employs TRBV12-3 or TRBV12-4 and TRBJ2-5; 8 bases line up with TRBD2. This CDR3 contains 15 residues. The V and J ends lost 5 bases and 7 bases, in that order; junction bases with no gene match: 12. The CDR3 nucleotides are TGTGCCAGCAGTAGTAGCGGGATCCTATTATCGACCCAGTACTTC. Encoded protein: CASSSSGILLSTQYF.

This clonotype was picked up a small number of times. The CDR3 region has the DNA TGTGCCAGCAGTAAAGGACTAGCGGGGCAAACGAACACCGGGGAGCTGTTTTTT. Translating gives CASSKGLAGQTNTGELFF. The genes are TRBV28 and TRBJ2-2, with 12 positions matching TRBD2. After removal of 5 bases from V and 0 bases from J, the junction contained 7 bases not matched to a gene. CDR3 length equals 18 residues. Germline V gene lookup returns CDR1 MDHEN and CDR2 SYDVKM.

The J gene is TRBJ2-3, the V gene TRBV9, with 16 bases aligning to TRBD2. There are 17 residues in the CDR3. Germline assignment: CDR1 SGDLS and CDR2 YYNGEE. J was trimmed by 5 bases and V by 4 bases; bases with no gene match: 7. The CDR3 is CASSTGTSGGAKDTQYF. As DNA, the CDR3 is TGTGCCAGCAGCACCGGGACTAGCGGGGGGGCCAAAGATACGCAGTATTTT.

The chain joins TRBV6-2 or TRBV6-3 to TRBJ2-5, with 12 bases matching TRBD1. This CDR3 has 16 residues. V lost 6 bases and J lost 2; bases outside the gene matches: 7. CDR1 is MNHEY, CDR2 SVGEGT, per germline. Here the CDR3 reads CASRVGTGGLQETQYF. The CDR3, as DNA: TGTGCCAGCAGGGTTGGGACAGGGGGCCTACAAGAGACCCAGTACTTC.

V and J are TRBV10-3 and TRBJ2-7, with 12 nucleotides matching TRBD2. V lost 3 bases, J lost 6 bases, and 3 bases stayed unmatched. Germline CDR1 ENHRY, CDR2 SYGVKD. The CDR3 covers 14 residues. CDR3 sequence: CAISEPLAGGEQYF. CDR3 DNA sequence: TGTGCCATCAGTGAACCACTAGCGGGAGGCGAGCAGTACTTC.

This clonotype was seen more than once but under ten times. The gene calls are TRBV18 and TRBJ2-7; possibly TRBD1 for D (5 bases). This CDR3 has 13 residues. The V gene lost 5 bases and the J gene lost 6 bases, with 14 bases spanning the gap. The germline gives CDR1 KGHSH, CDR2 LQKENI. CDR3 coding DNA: TGTGCCAGCTCAAGAAACCAGGGCGTCGAGCAGTACTTC. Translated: CASSRNQGVEQYF.

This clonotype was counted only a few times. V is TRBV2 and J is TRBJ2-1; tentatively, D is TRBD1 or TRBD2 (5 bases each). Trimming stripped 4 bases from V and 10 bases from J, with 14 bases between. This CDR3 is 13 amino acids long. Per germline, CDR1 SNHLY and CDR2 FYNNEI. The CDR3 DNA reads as TGTGCCAGCAGTGGCAGGGACCTCTCGGAGCAGTTCTTC. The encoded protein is CASSGRDLSEQFF.